The 14 T cell receptor beta chains listed next were all sequenced from one sample in a study of T cells in Graves' hyperthyroidism and ophthalmopathy (dated by TCRdb to between 2018 and 2021). Libraries were prepared through multiplex PCR. Sequencing was carried out with an Illumina HiSeq 2000. The TCR beta CDR3 regions were amplified from the RNA transcripts. A first-round RT-PCR of the TCR CDR3 used the HTBI primer set with the Qiagen OneStep RT-PCR kit. Through fastp at Q25 and MiXCR, TCRdb rebuilt clones from the public reads, retaining in-frame beta chains. Here each entry gathers all rows of one CDR3 protein and keeps the most common genes and DNA. In all, the sample holds 550,000 to 700,000 distinct CDR3 sequences, and about 15% of those were seen once. The ten largest clones take up about 3.9% of the sample. Sequenced input: blood. The receptor source for this set is a middle-aged woman with Graves' ophthalmopathy.

This clonotype was seen only a few times. This chain links TRBV5-1 with TRBJ2-7; maybe TRBD1 (5 bases). CDR1 is SGHRS, CDR2 YFSETQ, per germline. The length of the CDR3 is 15 residues. Trimming pared 4 bases from V and 2 bases from J, leaving 16 bases between. CDR3 residues: CASSQDSFSPYEQYF. The CDR3 DNA follows: TGCGCCAGCAGCCAAGACAGTTTCAGCCCCTACGAGCAGTACTTC.

This clonotype was recorded a few times. The chain uses TRBV27 and TRBJ2-5; D possibly corresponds to TRBD1 (6 bases). V lost 2 bases and J lost 5, with 21 bases in between. This CDR3 region has 17 residues. Germline V gene data show CDR1 as MNHEY and CDR2 as SMNVEV (reference sequence). The CDR3 loop reads CASSLRGTHLTQETQYF. In DNA, the CDR3 is TGTGCCAGCAGTTTACGAGGGACACACCTAACCCAGGAGACCCAGTACTTC.

The table lists this clonotype with a count of one. This chain joins TRBV12-3 or TRBV12-4 and TRBJ1-5; D remains unclear. The CDR3 covers 13 residues. V was shortened by 3 bases and J by 5 bases, with 8 bases between the two germline ends. This CDR3 reads CASSFGEDQPQHF. For the CDR3, the DNA is TGTGCCAGCAGTTTTGGAGAAGATCAGCCCCAGCATTTT.

At least ten counts were recorded for this clonotype. This chain links TRBV28 with TRBJ1-5; the match to TRBD1 covers 10 bases. CDR1 and CDR2 (germline): MDHEN, SYDVKM. The ends lost 6 bases at V and 1 base at J; junction bases unmatched: 9. This CDR3 is built from 17 residues. As DNA, the CDR3 is TGTGCCAGCAGCCTTTCTTCGACAGGGGGCAGCAATCAGCCCCAGCATTTT. Encoded protein: CASSLSSTGGSNQPQHF.

This rearrangement joins TRBV30 to TRBJ2-5, with D unresolved. The CDR3 is 14 amino acids. V lost 0 bases and J lost 4, with 12 bases in between. CDR1 is GTSNPN, CDR2 SVGIG, per germline (reference sequence). The CDR3 reads CAWSVLRPIETQYF. CDR3 nucleotides: TGTGCCTGGAGTGTACTCAGGCCTATAGAGACCCAGTACTTC.

This clonotype was picked up many times. The chain is built from TRBV28 and TRBJ2-7; D call uncertain. Germline CDR1 MDHEN, CDR2 SYDVKM. The CDR3 runs 13 residues. The germline V and J ends were trimmed by 2 bases and 5 bases, with 10 bases remaining between them. The CDR3 DNA reads as TGTGCCAGCAGTTTAATAGGGTACCACGAGCAGTACTTC. This gives the protein CASSLIGYHEQYF.

Ten or more counts support this clonotype. The chain links TRBV15 to TRBJ2-7, with TRBD1 as a possible D gene (5 bases). Trimming left V 1 base short and J 2 bases short, with 9 bases between. Germline CDR1 reads LNHNV; CDR2 reads YYDKDF (reference sequence). The CDR3 contains 14 residues. CDR3 residues: CATSRGRGPYEQYF. DNA of the CDR3: TGTGCCACCAGCAGAGGAAGGGGTCCCTACGAGCAGTACTTC.

The sample holds a few counts of this clonotype. This rearrangement joins TRBV7-2 to TRBJ2-7; D remains unclear. The CDR3 runs to 16 residues. Germline V gene data show CDR1 as SGHTA and CDR2 as FQGNSA. Trimming shortened V by 0 bases and J by 0 bases, and 12 bases separated the two germline ends. CDR3 sequence: CASSLAVGSSSYEQYF. The CDR3 DNA follows: TGTGCCAGCAGCTTAGCAGTTGGGTCGAGCTCCTACGAGCAGTACTTC.

The chain employs TRBV2 and TRBJ2-1, with D perhaps TRBD1 (5 bases). V was clipped by 6 bases and J by 10 bases, with 13 bases between them. The CDR3 is made up of 12 amino acids. Germline CDR1 reads SNHLY; CDR2 reads FYNNEI. The CDR3 bases are TGTGCCAGCAGACCCACTAACAGGGAGCAGTTCTTC. Encoded protein: CASRPTNREQFF. The full variable domain, in which reference TRBV2 and TRBJ2-1 provide the parts outside the CDR3, is EPEVTQTPSHQVTQMGQEVILRCVPISNHLYFYWYRQILGQKVEFLVSFYNNEISEKSEIFDDQFSVERPDGSNFTLKIRSTKLEDSAMYFCASRPTNREQFFGPGTRLTVL.

This clonotype was seen repeatedly, ten times or more. V usage is TRBV27 and J usage is TRBJ2-5; 10 bases fit TRBD1. The CDR3 is 13 residues long. With 6 bases clipped from V and 6 bases from J, the junction kept 4 bases outside the gene matches. Germline V gene data show CDR1 as MNHEY and CDR2 as SMNVEV (reference sequence). The CDR3 DNA reads TGTGCCAGCAGGAGACAGGGGGCCCAGACCCAGTACTTC. Amino acid sequence: CASRRQGAQTQYF.

The V call is TRBV10-3, the J call TRBJ2-7; 11 bases line up with TRBD2. The CDR3 sequence is 16 residues long. Per the germline V gene, CDR1 is ENHRY and CDR2 is SYGVKD. V dropped 3 bases and J dropped 0; count of bases not matched to a gene: 4. This CDR3 reads CAISDTLAGGSYEQYF. DNA for the CDR3: TGTGCCATCAGTGATACGCTAGCGGGGGGCTCCTACGAGCAGTACTTC.

This clonotype came up a few times. This rearrangement joins TRBV6-5 to TRBJ2-7; 8 nucleotides match TRBD1. J was trimmed by 7 bases and V by 2 bases; bases with no gene match: 10. The CDR3 totals 15 residues. In germline, CDR1 is MNHEY, CDR2 SVGAGI. Here the CDR3 DNA reads TGTGCCAGCAGTTACCCCGGACAGGGCCGTACGGAGCAGTACTTC. This translates into CASSYPGQGRTEQYF.

Only a few counts were recorded for this clonotype. The V gene is TRBV5-1, the J gene TRBJ2-7; 9 bases are shared with TRBD1. J was trimmed by 6 bases and V by 3 bases; bases with no gene match: 7. In germline, CDR1 is SGHRS, CDR2 YFSETQ. The CDR3 sequence is 14 residues long. The DNA of the CDR3 is TGCGCCAGCAGCTACGGGACAGGGCCCCTCGAGCAGTACTTC. Translating gives CASSYGTGPLEQYF.

In this sample, this clonotype turned up many times. The V call is TRBV10-3, the J call TRBJ2-5; TRBD1 matches at 9 bases. Germline assignment: CDR1 ENHRY and CDR2 SYGVKD. This CDR3 is built from 14 residues. After removal of 10 bases from V and 2 bases from J, the junction contained 8 bases not matched to a gene. The CDR3 DNA is TGTGCCACCCGCTTTGGGACAGGGCAAGAGACCCAGTACTTC. Its protein is CATRFGTGQETQYF.